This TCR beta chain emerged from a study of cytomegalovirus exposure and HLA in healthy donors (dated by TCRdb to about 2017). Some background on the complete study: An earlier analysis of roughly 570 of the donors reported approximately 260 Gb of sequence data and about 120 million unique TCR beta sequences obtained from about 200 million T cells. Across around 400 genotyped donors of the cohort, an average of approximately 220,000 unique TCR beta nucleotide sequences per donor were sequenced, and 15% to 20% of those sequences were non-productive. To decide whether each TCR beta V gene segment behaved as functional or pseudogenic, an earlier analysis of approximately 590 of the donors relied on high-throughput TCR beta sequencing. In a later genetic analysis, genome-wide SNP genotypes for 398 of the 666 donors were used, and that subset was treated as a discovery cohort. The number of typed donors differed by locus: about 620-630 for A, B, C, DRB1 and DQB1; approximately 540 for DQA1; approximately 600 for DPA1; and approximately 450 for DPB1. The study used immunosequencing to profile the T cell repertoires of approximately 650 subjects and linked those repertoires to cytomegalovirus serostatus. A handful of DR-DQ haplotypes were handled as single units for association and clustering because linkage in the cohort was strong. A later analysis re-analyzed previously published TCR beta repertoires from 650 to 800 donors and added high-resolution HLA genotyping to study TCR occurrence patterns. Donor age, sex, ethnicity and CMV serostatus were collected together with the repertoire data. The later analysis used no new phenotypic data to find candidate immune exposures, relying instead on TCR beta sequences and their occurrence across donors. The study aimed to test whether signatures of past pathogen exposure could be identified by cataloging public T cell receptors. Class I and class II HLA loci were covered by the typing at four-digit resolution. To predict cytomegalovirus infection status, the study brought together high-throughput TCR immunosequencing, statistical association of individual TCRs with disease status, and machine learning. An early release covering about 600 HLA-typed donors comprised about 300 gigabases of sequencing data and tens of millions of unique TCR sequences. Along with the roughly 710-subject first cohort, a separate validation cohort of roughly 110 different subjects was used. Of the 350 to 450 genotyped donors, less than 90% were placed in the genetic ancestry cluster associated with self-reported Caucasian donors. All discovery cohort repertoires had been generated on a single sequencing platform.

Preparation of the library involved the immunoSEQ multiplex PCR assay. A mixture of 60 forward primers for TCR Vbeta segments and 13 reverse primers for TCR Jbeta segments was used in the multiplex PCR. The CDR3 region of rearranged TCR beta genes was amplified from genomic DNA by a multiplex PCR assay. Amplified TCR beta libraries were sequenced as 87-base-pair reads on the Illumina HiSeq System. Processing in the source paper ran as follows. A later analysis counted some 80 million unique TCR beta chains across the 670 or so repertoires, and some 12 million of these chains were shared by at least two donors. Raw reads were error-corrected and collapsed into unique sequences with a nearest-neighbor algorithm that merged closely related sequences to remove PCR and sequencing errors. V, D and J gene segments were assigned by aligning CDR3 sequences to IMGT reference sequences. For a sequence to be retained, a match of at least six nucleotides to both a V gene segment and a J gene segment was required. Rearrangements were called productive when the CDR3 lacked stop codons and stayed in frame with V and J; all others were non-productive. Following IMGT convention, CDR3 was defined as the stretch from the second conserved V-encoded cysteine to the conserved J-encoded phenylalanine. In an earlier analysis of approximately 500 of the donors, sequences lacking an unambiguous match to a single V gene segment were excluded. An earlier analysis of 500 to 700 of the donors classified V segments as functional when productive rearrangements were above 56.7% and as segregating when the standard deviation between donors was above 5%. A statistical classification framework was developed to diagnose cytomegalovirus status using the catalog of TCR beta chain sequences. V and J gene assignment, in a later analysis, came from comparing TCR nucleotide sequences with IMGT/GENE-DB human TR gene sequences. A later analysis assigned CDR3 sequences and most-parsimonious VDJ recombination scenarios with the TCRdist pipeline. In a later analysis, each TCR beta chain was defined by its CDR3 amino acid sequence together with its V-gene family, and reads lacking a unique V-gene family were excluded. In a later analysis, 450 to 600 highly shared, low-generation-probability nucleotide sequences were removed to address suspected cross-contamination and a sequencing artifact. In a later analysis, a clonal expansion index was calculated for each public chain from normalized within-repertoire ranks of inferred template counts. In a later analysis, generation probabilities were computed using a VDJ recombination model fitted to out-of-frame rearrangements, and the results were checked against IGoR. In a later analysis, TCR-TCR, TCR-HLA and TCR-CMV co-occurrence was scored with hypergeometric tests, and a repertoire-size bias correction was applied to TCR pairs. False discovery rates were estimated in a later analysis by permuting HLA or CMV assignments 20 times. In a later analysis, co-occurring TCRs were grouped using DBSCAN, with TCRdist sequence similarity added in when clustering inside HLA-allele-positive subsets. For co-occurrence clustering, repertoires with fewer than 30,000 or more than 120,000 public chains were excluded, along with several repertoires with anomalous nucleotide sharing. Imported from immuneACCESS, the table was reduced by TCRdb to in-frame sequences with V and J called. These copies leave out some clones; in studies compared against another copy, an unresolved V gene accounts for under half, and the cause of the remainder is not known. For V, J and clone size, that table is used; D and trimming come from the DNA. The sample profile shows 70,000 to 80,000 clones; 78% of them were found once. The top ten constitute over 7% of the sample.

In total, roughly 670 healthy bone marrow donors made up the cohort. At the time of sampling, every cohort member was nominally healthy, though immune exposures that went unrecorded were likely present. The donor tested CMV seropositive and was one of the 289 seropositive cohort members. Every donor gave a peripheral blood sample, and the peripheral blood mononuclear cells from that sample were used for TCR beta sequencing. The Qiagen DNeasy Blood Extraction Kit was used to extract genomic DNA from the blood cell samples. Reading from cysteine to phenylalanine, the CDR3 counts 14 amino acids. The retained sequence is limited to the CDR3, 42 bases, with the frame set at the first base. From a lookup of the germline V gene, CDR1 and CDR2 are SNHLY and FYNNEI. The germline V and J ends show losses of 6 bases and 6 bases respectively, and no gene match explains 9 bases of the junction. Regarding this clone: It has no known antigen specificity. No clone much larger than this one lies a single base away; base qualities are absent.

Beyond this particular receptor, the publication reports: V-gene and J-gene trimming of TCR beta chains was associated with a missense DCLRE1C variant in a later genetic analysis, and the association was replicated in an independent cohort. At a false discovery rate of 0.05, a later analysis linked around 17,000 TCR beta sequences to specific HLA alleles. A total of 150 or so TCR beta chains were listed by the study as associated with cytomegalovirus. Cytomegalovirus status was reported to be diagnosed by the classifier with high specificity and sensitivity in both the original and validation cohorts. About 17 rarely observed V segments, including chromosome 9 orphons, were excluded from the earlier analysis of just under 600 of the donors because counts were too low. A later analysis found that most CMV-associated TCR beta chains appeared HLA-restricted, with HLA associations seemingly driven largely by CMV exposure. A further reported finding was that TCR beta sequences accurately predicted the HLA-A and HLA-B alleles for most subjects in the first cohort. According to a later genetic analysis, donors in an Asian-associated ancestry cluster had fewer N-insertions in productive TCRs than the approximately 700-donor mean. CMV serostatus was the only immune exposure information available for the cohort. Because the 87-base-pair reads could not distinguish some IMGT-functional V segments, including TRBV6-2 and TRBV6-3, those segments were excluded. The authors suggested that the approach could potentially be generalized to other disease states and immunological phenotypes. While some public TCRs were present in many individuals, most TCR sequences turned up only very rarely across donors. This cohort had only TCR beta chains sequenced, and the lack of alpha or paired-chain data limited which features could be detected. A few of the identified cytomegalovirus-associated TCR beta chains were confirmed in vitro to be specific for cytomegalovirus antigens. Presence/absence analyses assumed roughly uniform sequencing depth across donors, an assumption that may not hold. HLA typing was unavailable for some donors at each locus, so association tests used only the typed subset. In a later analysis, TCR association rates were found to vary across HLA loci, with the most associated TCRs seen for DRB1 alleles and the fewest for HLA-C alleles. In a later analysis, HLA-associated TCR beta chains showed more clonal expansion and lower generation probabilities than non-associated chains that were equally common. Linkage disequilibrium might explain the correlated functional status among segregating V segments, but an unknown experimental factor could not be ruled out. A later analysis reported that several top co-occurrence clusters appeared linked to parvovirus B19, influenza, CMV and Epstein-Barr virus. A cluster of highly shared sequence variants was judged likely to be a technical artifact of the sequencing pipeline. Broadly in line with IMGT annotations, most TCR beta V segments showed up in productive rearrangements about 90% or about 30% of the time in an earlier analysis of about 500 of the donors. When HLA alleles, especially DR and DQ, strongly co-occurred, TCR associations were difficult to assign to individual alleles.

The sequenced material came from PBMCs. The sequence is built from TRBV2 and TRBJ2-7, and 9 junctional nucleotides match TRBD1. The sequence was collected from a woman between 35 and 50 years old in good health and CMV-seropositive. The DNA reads TGTGCCAGCAGCGCGGACAGGGGTTATTCCGAGCAGTACTTC. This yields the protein CASSADRGYSEQYF.